This T cell receptor beta chain was identified during a study of STAT5B mutations in CD4+ large granular lymphocyte leukemia. Notes on the study in general: Top patient clones used TRBV06 genes more often: 8/27 versus 2/35 in controls. Patient CD4-sorted repertoires looked more clonal than healthy CD4+ repertoires, even without putative leukemic clones.

V lost 8 bases to trimming and J lost 6 bases, with 15 bases between them. The CDR3 consists of 13 residues. Germline assignment: CDR1 LNHDA and CDR2 SQIVND (reference sequence). About this clone itself: Its antigen is currently unknown.

Healthy controls were blood donor buffy coats. Original data processing: Lowest detectable productive clonotype frequency was 2.59 x 10-5. Method: immunoSEQ multiplex PCR; TCRdb's copy keeps in-frame clones and lacks some. D and trimming were read from the DNA, whereas the V and J calls and clone size are those reported in that table. The top ten hold less than 4.5% of the sample, which has tens of thousands of clones, about 80% seen once. The chain uses TRBV19 and TRBJ2-3; D call uncertain. The source is a human donor in good health. Material for sequencing was CD4+ T cells from blood buffy coats. The CDR3 spells CASGKTWWDTQYF. The CDR3 DNA sequence: TGTGCCAGTGGAAAAACGTGGTGGGATACGCAGTATTTT.